This entry lists 2 T cell receptor beta chains sequenced from one sample in a study of T-cell reconstitution after alpha-beta-depleted transplantation in children. Unique molecular identifiers were used in preparing the TCRbeta library. TCRdb re-derived calls from the PCR reads in MiXCR, one entry per CDR3 protein. The sample contains 97,000 or so distinct CDR3 sequences, over 6% of which appear only once. The sample was PBMCs, taken before TCRalphabeta/CD19-depleted stem cell transplant. These receptors came from a boy between 2 and 10 years old with acute lymphoblastic leukemia, due to receive a stem cell transplant.

In this sample, this clonotype turned up many times. The CDR3 protein is CASSTRDRDVDEQYF. The DNA for the CDR3 is TGTGCCAGCAGCACGAGGGACAGGGATGTTGACGAGCAGTACTTC. The rearrangement links TRBV5-4 to TRBJ2-7; 9 nucleotides match TRBD1. Trimming removed 4 bases from V and 5 bases from J; junction bases left unmatched: 10. The germline V gene encodes CDR1 SGHNT and CDR2 YYREEE (reference sequence). The CDR3 contains 15 residues.

The chain has TRBV7-9 and TRBJ1-2, with D possibly TRBD1 on 5 matching bases. The CDR3 length is 15 residues. CDR1 is SEHNR, CDR2 FQNEAQ, per germline (reference sequence). V was clipped by 3 bases and J by 0 bases, with 11 bases between them. The CDR3 nucleotides read TGTGCCAGCAGCTTCACAGGCTTAGCTAACTATGGCTACACCTTC. Its protein is CASSFTGLANYGYTF.